This T cell receptor (beta chain) was sequenced during a study of Graves' ophthalmopathy and Graves' hyperthyroidism. Study results and caveats: Ophthalmopathy progression was predicted by the model at approximately 70% sensitivity and roughly 72% specificity.

This CDR3 spans 15 amino acids. Deletions cut 6 bases from V and 6 bases from J, with 23 bases between. The germline gives CDR1 SQVTM, CDR2 ANQGSEA. The starting material, roughly 9.7 ml of fresh peripheral blood, provided the PBMCs. On this clonotype itself: Its antigen remains unidentified.

The TCR beta CDR3 regions underwent amplification from RNA transcripts. Following a first-round RT-PCR that used HTBI primers, a second-round multiplex PCR was carried out. TCRdb processed the multiplex PCR reads anew with MiXCR; each CDR3 protein has one entry. This sample has hundreds of thousands of distinct CDR3 sequences, with over 40% found just once. The sequenced material came from peripheral blood. This receptor was identified in an adult man with Graves' ophthalmopathy. The J gene is TRBJ1-1, the V gene TRBV29-1, with D uncertain. CDR3 coding DNA: TGCAGCGTCTCAGCGGGAGGCCCCGAGGAGGCTGAAGCTTTCTTT. This codes for CSVSAGGPEEAEAFF.